Sequencing of this TCR beta chain was carried out in a study of blood T cell repertoires in COVID-19. The overall study: From the United States, Italy and Spain came samples of acute and convalescent COVID-19. Sample material is recorded as cDNA or gDNA derived from T cells, B-cell-depleted T cells, or PBMCs.

This CDR3 is 15 amino acids long. Methods used by the authors: Estimation of nucleated cell counts relied on the amplification of reference gene primers. The table came from immunoSEQ multiplex PCR; TCRdb's copy has only in-frame clones and leaves some out. The D gene and trimming were derived from the DNA, and the V and J assignments and clone size from that table. Counted here are some 100,000 clones, 65% to 80% occurring once; the ten biggest clones make up 2% to 3%. The receptor was derived from a man aged 50-59 years with acute or convalescent COVID-19. Sequenced material: peripheral blood. The V and J genes are TRBV21-1 and TRBJ1-5; the table's D call TRBD1 went unverified against the DNA. TRBV21-1 represents a pseudogene. This CDR3 reads CASSGPGFSNQPQHF. DNA for the CDR3: TGTGCCAGCAGCGGGCCAGGGTTTAGCAATCAGCCCCAGCATTTT.